Listed here are 17 T cell receptor beta chains from one sample, sequenced in a study of response to subunit inactivated influenza vaccine. TCRdb ran MiXCR on the RT-PCR reads and lists one entry per CDR3 protein. The table includes about 310,000 distinct CDR3 sequences, about 20% detected once. The starting material was PBMCs from blood, obtained approximately 22 months after vaccination. All receptors come from a man aged 45-69 years who received an inactivated influenza vaccine.

The gene calls are TRBV7-9 and TRBJ2-7; no reliable D call. The germline gives CDR1 SEHNR, CDR2 FQNEAQ (reference sequence). The CDR3 runs to 13 residues. V was cut by 3 bases and J by 4 bases, with 10 bases left in between. The CDR3 is CASSFLSGYEQYF. The CDR3 bases are TGTGCCAGCAGCTTCCTCTCCGGATACGAGCAGTACTTC.

This clonotype was seen many times. The V and J genes are TRBV4-3 and TRBJ1-6, with 7 nucleotides matching TRBD1. Germline V gene sequence: CDR1 LGHNA, CDR2 YSLEER. With 1 base clipped from V and 5 bases from J, the junction kept 5 bases outside the gene matches. The CDR3 sequence is 16 residues long. The CDR3 spells CASSQGQGFHNSPLHF. DNA of the CDR3: TGCGCCAGCAGCCAAGGACAGGGTTTCCATAATTCACCCCTCCACTTT.

The chain combines TRBV19 with TRBJ2-5, with 7 nucleotides matching TRBD1. V was clipped by 7 bases and J by 3 bases; unmatched bases: 14. The CDR3 is made up of 16 amino acids. CDR1 is LNHDA, CDR2 SQIVND, per germline (reference sequence). The chain's CDR3 is CASTYFHATGKETQYF. DNA of the CDR3: TGTGCCAGTACCTATTTCCACGCGACAGGGAAAGAGACCCAGTACTTC.

The table lists this clonotype with a few counts. V gene TRBV29-1 combines with J gene TRBJ1-1, with D perhaps matching TRBD1 (5 bases). The V and J ends lost 3 bases and 0 bases respectively, with 11 bases between them. The CDR3 consists of 14 residues. CDR1 SQVTM and CDR2 ANQGSEA come from the germline V gene. CDR3 DNA sequence: TGCAGCGTTGACCACAGGTCCTTGAACACTGAAGCTTTCTTT. Amino acid sequence: CSVDHRSLNTEAFF.

A few counts support this clonotype. This chain joins TRBV29-1 and TRBJ2-7; D remains unclear. Germline CDR1 and CDR2: SQVTM and ANQGSEA. This CDR3 contains 13 residues. The V end lost 7 bases, the J end lost 3 bases, and 16 bases lay between the germline ends. CDR3: CSASDSPNYEQYF. The CDR3 DNA is TGCAGCGCCTCGGATTCTCCAAACTACGAGCAGTACTTC.

The chain employs TRBV12-3 or TRBV12-4 and TRBJ2-1, with TRBD2 identical over 9 bases. The CDR3 has 15 residues. V lost 6 bases to trimming and J lost 4 bases; unmatched junction nucleotides: 7. As DNA, the CDR3 is TGTGCCAGCAGAGTGGAGCGGGGGGCTTACAATGAGCAGTTCTTC. Encoded protein: CASRVERGAYNEQFF.

The J gene is TRBJ2-1, the V gene TRBV11-2, with TRBD2 matching over 10 bases. V shed 9 bases, J shed 6 bases, and the junction held 8 bases outside the gene matches. CDR3 length: 14 residues. The germline CDR1 and CDR2 sequences are SGHAT and FQNNGV. The CDR3 DNA reads as TGTGCCAGTAGAGCGGGAGGGCCGGGCAATGAGCAGTTCTTC. Translated: CASRAGGPGNEQFF.

This chain connects TRBV6-1 to TRBJ1-1; D may be TRBD1 (6 bases). Germline CDR1 and CDR2: MNHNS and SASEGT. Trimming pared 6 bases from V and 2 bases from J, leaving 28 bases between. The CDR3 covers 19 residues. The CDR3, as DNA: TGTGCCAGCAGCCCGAGGGGGGGGGTGGCGGGTGGCTCCAACACTGAAGCTTTCTTT. Its protein is CASSPRGGVAGGSNTEAFF.

With respect to this clonotype: This may arise from a read error, as a much more abundant clone is one base away. No conserved phenylalanine or tryptophan ends this CDR3, so it is likely a read error. The chain couples TRBV7-9 to TRBJ1-2, with no clear D. There are 15 residues in the CDR3. Germline loops: CDR1 SEHNR, CDR2 FQNEAQ (reference sequence). V lost 3 bases to trimming and J lost 2 bases, with 13 bases between them. CDR3: CASSFTDSPNYGYTL. Here the CDR3 DNA reads TGTGCCAGCAGCTTTACAGACTCACCCAACTATGGCTACACCTTA.

The chain recombines TRBV20-1 with TRBJ1-5, with unresolved D. The CDR3 length is 14 residues. The ends were cut back, 3 bases at V and 0 bases at J, with 9 bases in the middle. CDR1 is DFQATT, CDR2 SNEGSKA, per germline (reference sequence). CDR3 sequence reads: CSARGVGSNQPQHF. Here the CDR3 DNA reads TGCAGTGCTAGGGGAGTGGGTAGCAATCAGCCCCAGCATTTT.

J is TRBJ2-4 and V is TRBV4-2; D is unclear. This CDR3 spans 16 amino acids. The V end lost 0 bases, the J end lost 2 bases, and 11 bases lay between the germline ends. CDR1 and CDR2 (germline): LGHNA, YNFKEQ. The DNA for the CDR3 is TGTGCCAGCAGCCAAGATCTGCTTCTGACCAAAAACATTCAGTACTTC. Its protein product is CASSQDLLLTKNIQYF.

This clonotype was counted many times. This CDR3 is CASSQGRYQPQHF. Here the CDR3 DNA reads TGTGCCAGCAGTCAGGGACGGTATCAGCCCCAGCATTTT. This sequence joins TRBV6-2 or TRBV6-3 and TRBJ1-5, with D possibly being TRBD1 (5 bases). Trimming pared 5 bases from V and 5 bases from J, leaving 10 bases between. The CDR3 sequence is 13 residues long. CDR1 and CDR2 (germline): MNHEY, SVGEGT.

J is TRBJ2-3 and V is TRBV12-3 or TRBV12-4; D is perhaps TRBD1 (7 bases). The CDR3 sequence is 14 residues long. Trimming removed 0 bases from V and 5 bases from J, with 9 bases in between. The CDR3: CASSLARGEDTQYF. CDR3 coding DNA: TGTGCCAGCAGTTTAGCCAGGGGGGAAGATACGCAGTATTTT.

This clonotype appeared many times. This sequence joins TRBV20-1 and TRBJ1-5; 7 bases match TRBD1. V lost 0 bases to trimming and J lost 3 bases; unmatched junction nucleotides: 5. The CDR3 runs to 15 residues. Germline V gene lookup returns CDR1 DFQATT and CDR2 SNEGSKA (reference sequence). The CDR3 DNA follows: TGCAGTGCTAGAGATCGGGACAGATACAATCAGCCCCAGCATTTT. Protein product: CSARDRDRYNQPQHF.

The chain uses TRBV5-1 and TRBJ2-4, with D possibly called TRBD1 or TRBD2 (5 bases each). The germline CDR1 and CDR2 sequences are SGHRS and YFSETQ. V gave up 2 bases and J gave up 5 bases, with 20 bases separating them. This CDR3 spans 17 amino acids. This CDR3 is CASSFYGGAGDQNIQYF. The CDR3 nucleotides read TGCGCCAGCAGCTTTTATGGGGGAGCCGGGGACCAAAACATTCAGTACTTC.

In this sample, this clonotype turned up a few times. For the CDR3, the DNA is TGTGCCAGCAGCCCTTTTGCAACTAATGAAAAACTGTTTTTT. This codes for CASSPFATNEKLFF. The rearrangement links TRBV7-8 to TRBJ1-4; no definite D call. The V gene's germline CDR1 is SGHVS and CDR2 FQNEAQ. The CDR3 covers 14 residues. Trimming cost V 5 bases and J 0 bases, with 7 bases left between them.

This clonotype was found a few times. The chain recombines TRBV29-1 with TRBJ2-7; tentative D call: TRBD2 (6 bases). Trimming removed 2 bases from V and 0 bases from J, with 17 bases in between. The CDR3 covers 16 residues. Germline assignment: CDR1 SQVTM and CDR2 ANQGSEA. CDR3 in amino acids: CSVESVAGRGSYEQYF. CDR3 nucleotides: TGCAGCGTTGAATCGGTCGCCGGGCGGGGCTCCTACGAGCAGTACTTC.